This T cell receptor beta chain was documented in a study of T-cell memory formation after mild COVID-19. For the study at large: Among the donors, TCR clusters were largely specific to each donor.

5'RACE primed at constant segments yielded TCR alpha and TCR beta cDNA libraries bearing sample barcodes and UMIs. TCRdb recomputed calls from the 5' RACE reads with MiXCR, one row per CDR3 protein. The sample yields about 450,000 distinct CDR3 sequences, around a quarter seen once. The CDR3 sequence is 10 residues long. Germline CDR1 is SQVTM and CDR2 is ANQGSEA. Trimming cost V 7 bases and J 6 bases, with 8 bases left between them. Notes on the study in general: Among contracting clones, CD4+ were mainly CM/EM and CD8+ enriched in EMRA.

Turning to this clonotype: Its specificity is unknown.

The chain is built from TRBV29-1 and TRBJ2-3, with D perhaps being TRBD1 or TRBD2 (5 bases each). The receptor was derived from an adult woman who had mild COVID-19 (a few samples of this study predate the infection). Cell type and time point are not known. Sequencing input: PBMCs or a T cell subset sorted from them (not recorded which). The DNA of the CDR3 is TGCAGCGGGGGCGGGGATACGCAGTATTTT. Its protein is CSGGGDTQYF.